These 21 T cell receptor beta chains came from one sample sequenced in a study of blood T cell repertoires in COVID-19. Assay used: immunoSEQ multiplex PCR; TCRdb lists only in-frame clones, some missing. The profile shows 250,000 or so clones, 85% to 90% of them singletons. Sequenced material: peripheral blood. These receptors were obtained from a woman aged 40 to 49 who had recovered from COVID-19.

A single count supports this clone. DNA for the CDR3: TGTGCCAGCAGTGTATTCGAGGTAGCTCGCCAGCCCCAGCATTTT. Encoded protein: CASSVFEVARQPQHF. The V gene is TRBV2, the J gene TRBJ1-5; no reliable D call. The V end lost 4 bases, the J end lost 7 bases, and 17 bases lay between the germline ends. Germline V gene sequence: CDR1 SNHLY, CDR2 FYNNEI. CDR3 length equals 15 residues.

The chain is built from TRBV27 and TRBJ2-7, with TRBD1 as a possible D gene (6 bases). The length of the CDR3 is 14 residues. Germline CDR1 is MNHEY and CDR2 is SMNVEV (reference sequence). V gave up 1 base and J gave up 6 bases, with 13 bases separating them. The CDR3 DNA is TGTGCCAGCAGTTTATGGGGGCCCCTCGGCGAGCAGTACTTC. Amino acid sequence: CASSLWGPLGEQYF.

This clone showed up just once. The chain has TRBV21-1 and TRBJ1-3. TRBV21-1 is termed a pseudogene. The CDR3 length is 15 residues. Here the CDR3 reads CASTPGDSGGNTIYF. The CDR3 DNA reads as TGTGCCAGCACCCCGGGGGATAGCGGGGGAAACACCATATATTTT.

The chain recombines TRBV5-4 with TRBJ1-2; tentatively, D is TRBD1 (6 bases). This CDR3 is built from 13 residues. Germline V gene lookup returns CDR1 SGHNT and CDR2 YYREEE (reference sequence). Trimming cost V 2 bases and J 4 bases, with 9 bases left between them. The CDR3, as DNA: TGTGCCAGCAGCTTAATACAGGGCTATGGCTACACCTTC. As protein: CASSLIQGYGYTF.

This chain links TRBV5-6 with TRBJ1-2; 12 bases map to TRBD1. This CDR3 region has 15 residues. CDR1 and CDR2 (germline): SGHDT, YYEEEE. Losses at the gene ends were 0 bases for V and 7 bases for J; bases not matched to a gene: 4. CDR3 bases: TGTGCCAGCAGCTTGGGGGACAGGGGGCTGGCTGGCTACACCTTC. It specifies CASSLGDRGLAGYTF.

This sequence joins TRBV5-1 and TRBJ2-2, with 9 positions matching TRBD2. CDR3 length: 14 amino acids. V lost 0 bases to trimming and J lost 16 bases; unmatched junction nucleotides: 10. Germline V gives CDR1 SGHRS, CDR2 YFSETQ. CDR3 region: CASSLASGGSMKFF. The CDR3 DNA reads TGCGCCAGCAGCTTGGCCAGCGGGGGGTCAATGAAGTTTTTT.

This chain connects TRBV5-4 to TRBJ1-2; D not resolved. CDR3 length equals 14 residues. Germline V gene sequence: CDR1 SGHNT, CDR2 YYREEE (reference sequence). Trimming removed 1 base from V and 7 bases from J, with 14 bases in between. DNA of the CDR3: TGTGCCAGCAGCTTGCCGGGCGGGCAAGGTGGCTACACCTTC. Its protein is CASSLPGGQGGYTF.

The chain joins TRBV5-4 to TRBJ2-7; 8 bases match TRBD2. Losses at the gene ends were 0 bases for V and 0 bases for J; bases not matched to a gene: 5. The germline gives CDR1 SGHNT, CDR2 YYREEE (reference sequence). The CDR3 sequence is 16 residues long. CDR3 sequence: CASSLAGLAGSYEQYF. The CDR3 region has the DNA TGTGCCAGCAGCTTGGCCGGCCTAGCGGGCTCCTACGAGCAGTACTTC.

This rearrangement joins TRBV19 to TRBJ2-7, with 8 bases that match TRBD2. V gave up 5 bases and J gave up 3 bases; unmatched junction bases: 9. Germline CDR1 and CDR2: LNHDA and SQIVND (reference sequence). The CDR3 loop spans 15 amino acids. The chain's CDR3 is CASSSYGGGLYEQYF. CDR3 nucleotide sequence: TGTGCCAGTAGTTCCTACGGGGGGGGGCTCTACGAGCAGTACTTC. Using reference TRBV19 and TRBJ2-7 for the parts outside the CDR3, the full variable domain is DGGITQSPKYLFRKEGQNVTLSCEQNLNHDAMYWYRQDPGQGLRLIYYSQIVNDFQKGDIAEGYSVSREKKESFPLTVTSAQKNPTAFYLCASSSYGGGLYEQYFGPGTRLTVT.

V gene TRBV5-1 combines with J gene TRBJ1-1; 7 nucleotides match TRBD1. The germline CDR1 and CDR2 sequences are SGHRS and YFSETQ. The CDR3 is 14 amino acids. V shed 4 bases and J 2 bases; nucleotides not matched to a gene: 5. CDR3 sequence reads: CASSPQGPNTEAFF. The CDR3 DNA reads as TGCGCCAGCAGCCCACAGGGGCCAAACACTGAAGCTTTCTTT.

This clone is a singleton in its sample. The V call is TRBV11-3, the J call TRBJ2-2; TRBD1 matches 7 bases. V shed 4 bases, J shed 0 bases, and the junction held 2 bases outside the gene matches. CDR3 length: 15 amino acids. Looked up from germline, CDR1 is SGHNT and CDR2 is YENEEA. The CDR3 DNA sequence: TGTGCCAGCAGCTGGGGACAGCCGAACACCGGGGAGCTGTTTTTT. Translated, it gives CASSWGQPNTGELFF.

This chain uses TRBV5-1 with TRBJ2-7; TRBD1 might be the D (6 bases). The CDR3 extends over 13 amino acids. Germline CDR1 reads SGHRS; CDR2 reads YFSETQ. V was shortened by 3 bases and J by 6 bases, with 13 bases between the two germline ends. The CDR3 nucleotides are TGCGCCAGCAGCTCACGACAGGATGGCGAGCAGTACTTC. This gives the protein CASSSRQDGEQYF.

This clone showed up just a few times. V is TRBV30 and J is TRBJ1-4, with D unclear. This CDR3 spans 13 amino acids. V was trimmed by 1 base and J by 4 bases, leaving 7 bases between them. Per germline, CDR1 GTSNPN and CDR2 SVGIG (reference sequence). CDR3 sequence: CAWSAQINEKLFF. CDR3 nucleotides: TGTGCCTGGAGTGCCCAGATTAATGAAAAACTGTTTTTT.

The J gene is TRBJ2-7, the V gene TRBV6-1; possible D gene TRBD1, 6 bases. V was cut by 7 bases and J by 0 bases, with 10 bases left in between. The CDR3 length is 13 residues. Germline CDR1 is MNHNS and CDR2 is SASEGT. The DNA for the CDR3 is TGTGCCAGCACAAGGGACATCTCCTACGAGCAGTACTTC. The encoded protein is CASTRDISYEQYF.

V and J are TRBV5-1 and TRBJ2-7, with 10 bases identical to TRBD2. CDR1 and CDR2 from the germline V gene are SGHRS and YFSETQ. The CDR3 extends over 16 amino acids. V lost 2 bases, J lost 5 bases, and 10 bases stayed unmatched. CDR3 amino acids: CASSFGIAGGLDEQYF. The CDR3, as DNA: TGCGCCAGCAGCTTCGGGATAGCGGGGGGCCTCGACGAGCAGTACTTC. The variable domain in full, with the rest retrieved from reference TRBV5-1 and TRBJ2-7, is KAGVTQTPRYLIKTRGQQVTLSCSPISGHRSVSWYQQTPGQGLQFLFEYFSETQRNKGNFPGRFSGRQFSNSRSEMNVSTLELGDSALYLCASSFGIAGGLDEQYFGPGTRLTVT.

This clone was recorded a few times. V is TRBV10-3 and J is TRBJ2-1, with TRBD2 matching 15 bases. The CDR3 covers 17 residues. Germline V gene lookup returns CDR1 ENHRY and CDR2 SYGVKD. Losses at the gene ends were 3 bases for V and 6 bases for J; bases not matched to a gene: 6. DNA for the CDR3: TGTGCCATCAGTGACCCCGGACTAGCGGGGGGGACCAATGAGCAGTTCTTC. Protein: CAISDPGLAGGTNEQFF.

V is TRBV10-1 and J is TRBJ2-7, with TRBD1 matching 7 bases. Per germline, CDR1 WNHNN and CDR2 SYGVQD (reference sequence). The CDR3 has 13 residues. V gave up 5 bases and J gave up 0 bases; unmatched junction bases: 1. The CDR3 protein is CASSWDSSYEQYF. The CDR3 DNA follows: TGCGCCAGCAGTTGGGACAGCTCCTACGAGCAGTACTTC.

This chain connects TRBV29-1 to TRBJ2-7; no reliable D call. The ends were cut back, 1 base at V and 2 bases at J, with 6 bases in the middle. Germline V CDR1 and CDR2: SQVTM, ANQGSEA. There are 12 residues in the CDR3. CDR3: CSVEGRTYEQYF. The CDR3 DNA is TGCAGCGTTGAAGGGAGAACCTACGAGCAGTACTTC.

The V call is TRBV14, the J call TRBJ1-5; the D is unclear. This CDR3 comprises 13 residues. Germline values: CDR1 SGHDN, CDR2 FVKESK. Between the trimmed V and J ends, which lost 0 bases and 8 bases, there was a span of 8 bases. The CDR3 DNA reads TGTGCCAGCAGCCAAGATATACAAGAGCCCCAGCATTTT. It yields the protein CASSQDIQEPQHF.

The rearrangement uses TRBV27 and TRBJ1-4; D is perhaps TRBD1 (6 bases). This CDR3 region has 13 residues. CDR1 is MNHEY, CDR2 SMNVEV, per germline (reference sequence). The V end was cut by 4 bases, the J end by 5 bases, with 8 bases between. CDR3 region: CASSYRENEKLFF. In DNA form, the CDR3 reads TGTGCCAGCAGTTACAGGGAAAATGAAAAACTGTTTTTT. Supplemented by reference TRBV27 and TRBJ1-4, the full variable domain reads EAQVTQNPRYLITVTGKKLTVTCSQNMNHEYMSWYRQDPGLGLRQIYYSMNVEVTDKGDVPEGYKVSRKEKRNFPLILESPSPNQTSLYFCASSYRENEKLFFGSGTQLSVL.

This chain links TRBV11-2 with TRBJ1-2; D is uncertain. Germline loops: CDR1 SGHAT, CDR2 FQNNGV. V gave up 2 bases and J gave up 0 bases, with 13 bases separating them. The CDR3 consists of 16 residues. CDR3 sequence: CASSLIGGLTNYGYTF. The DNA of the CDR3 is TGTGCCAGCAGCTTAATCGGCGGCCTTACTAACTATGGCTACACCTTC.